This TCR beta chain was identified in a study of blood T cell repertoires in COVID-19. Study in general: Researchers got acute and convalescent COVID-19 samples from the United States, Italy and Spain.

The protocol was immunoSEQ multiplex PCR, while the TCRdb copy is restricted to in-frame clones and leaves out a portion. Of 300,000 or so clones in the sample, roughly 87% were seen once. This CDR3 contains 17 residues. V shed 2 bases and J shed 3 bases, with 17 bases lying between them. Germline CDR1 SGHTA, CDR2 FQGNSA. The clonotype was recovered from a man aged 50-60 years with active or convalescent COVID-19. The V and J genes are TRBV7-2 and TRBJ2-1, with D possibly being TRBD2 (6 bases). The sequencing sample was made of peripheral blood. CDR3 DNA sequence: TGTGCCAGCAGCTTATACTTTTGGGGGGATAACTACAATGAGCAGTTCTTC. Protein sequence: CASSLYFWGDNYNEQFF.